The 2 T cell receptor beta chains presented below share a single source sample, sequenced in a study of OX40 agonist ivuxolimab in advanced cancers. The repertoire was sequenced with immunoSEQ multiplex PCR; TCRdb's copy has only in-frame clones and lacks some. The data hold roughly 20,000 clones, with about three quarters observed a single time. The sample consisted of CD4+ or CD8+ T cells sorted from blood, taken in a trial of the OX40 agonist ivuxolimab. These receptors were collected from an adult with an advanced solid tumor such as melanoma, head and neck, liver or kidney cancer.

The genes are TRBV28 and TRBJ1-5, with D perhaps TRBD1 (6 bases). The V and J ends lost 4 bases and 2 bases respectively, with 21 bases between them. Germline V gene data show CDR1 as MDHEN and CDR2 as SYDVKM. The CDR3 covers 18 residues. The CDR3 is CASSWGPLQGNGNQPQHF. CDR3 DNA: TGTGCCAGCAGTTGGGGGCCCCTGCAGGGAAATGGCAATCAGCCCCAGCATTTT.

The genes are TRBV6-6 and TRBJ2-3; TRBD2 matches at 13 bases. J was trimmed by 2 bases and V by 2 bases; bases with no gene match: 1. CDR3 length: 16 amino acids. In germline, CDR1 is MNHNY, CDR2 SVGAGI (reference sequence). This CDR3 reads CASSYGTSGVTDTQYF. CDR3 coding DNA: TGTGCCAGCAGTTACGGGACTAGCGGGGTCACAGATACGCAGTATTTT.